Below, 13 T cell receptor beta chains from the same sample are listed, as sequenced in a study of beta chain features in type 1 diabetes. The sequenced template was cDNA made from the entire isolated RNA. Here immunoSEQ multiplex PCR was the method, and the copy in TCRdb shows in-frame clones only, minus some. The data show about 350,000 clones, 20% seen once. The material sequenced was naive CD4+ T cells from blood. The receptors were gathered from a woman younger than 30 in good health.

This chain links TRBV29-1 with TRBJ2-1, with D hard to call. The CDR3 totals 10 residues. Germline V gene sequence: CDR1 SQVTM, CDR2 ANQGSEA. Deletions cut 7 bases from V and 9 bases from J, with 10 bases between. The chain's CDR3 is CSADGGEQFF. DNA for the CDR3: TGCAGCGCTGACGGCGGTGAGCAGTTCTTC.

As regards this clone: Additional DNA sequences in this sample encode the identical CDR3. This rearrangement joins TRBV5-1 to TRBJ2-7, with 7 bases lining up with TRBD1. V lost 0 bases to trimming and J lost 5 bases; unmatched junction nucleotides: 2. This CDR3 has 13 amino acids. CDR1 SGHRS and CDR2 YFSETQ come from the germline V gene. Written as DNA, the CDR3 is TGCGCCAGCAGCTTGGGACAGGGCGACGAGCAGTACTTC. Translated: CASSLGQGDEQYF.

The J gene is TRBJ1-2, the V gene TRBV9, with D possibly matching TRBD1 (6 bases). V lost 3 bases, J lost 4 bases, and 7 bases lay in between. The V gene's germline CDR1 is SGDLS and CDR2 YYNGEE. This CDR3 contains 12 residues. The CDR3 is CASSEQGYGYTF. The CDR3 DNA reads TGTGCCAGCAGCGAACAGGGCTATGGCTACACCTTC.

This clone was observed a few times. The chain carries TRBV7-9 and TRBJ1-2; maybe TRBD1 (6 bases). CDR3 length equals 14 residues. Trimming removed 5 bases at V and 8 bases at J, with 18 bases between. The germline CDR1 and CDR2 sequences are SEHNR and FQNEAQ (reference sequence). CDR3 bases: TGTGCCAGCAGCCCCCCTGCAGGGGTACGGGGCTACACCTTC. It translates to CASSPPAGVRGYTF.

This clone was picked up a small number of times. This chain connects TRBV2 to TRBJ2-1, with D perhaps TRBD2 (5 bases). Germline V gene data show CDR1 as SNHLY and CDR2 as FYNNEI. V dropped 7 bases and J dropped 0 bases, with 10 bases sitting between them. The CDR3 sequence is 14 residues long. CDR3 bases: TGTGCCAGCAAAGAGGGTCGCTCCTACAATGAGCAGTTCTTC. Its translation is CASKEGRSYNEQFF.

The chain has TRBV11-2 and TRBJ2-1, with 10 bases that match TRBD2. The CDR3 covers 17 residues. Trimming took 4 bases from V and 6 from J; bases not matched to a gene: 12. Per the germline V gene, CDR1 is SGHAT and CDR2 is FQNNGV. The CDR3 DNA reads TGTGCCAGCAGCTGGCCGCCCAGCGGGAGGGTCGCCAATGAGCAGTTCTTC. Translation gives CASSWPPSGRVANEQFF.

The chain employs TRBV27 and TRBJ2-3; possible D gene TRBD1, 6 bases. The CDR3 is 14 residues long. Trimming removed 6 bases from V and 3 bases from J, with 13 bases in between. The V gene's germline CDR1 is MNHEY and CDR2 SMNVEV (reference sequence). The CDR3 loop is CASSRQARTDTQYF. The CDR3 nucleotides are TGTGCCAGCAGCAGACAGGCTAGGACAGATACGCAGTATTTT.

A few counts support this clone. The rearrangement links TRBV4-1 to TRBJ1-2; maybe TRBD1 (5 bases). The length of the CDR3 is 15 residues. The germline CDR1 and CDR2 sequences are MGHRA and YSYEKL. V lost 0 bases to trimming and J lost 5 bases, with 13 bases between them. CDR3 residues: CASSQDGGEGYGYTF. The CDR3 DNA reads TGCGCCAGCAGCCAAGACGGGGGGGAAGGATATGGCTACACCTTC.

The rearrangement joins TRBV7-9 to TRBJ2-3, with D possibly being TRBD2 (5 bases). This CDR3 contains 13 residues. V gave up 5 bases and J gave up 6 bases, with 12 bases separating them. Germline V gives CDR1 SEHNR, CDR2 FQNEAQ (reference sequence). The CDR3 sequence is CASSNPGVDTQYF. Here the CDR3 DNA reads TGTGCCAGCAGCAACCCCGGGGTGGATACGCAGTATTTT.

This clone was detected a few times. This chain connects TRBV18 to TRBJ2-3; D remains ambiguous. Germline V gene data show CDR1 as KGHSH and CDR2 as LQKENI. The V end was cut by 0 bases, the J end by 4 bases, with 8 bases between. This CDR3 has 14 amino acids. CDR3 coding DNA: TGTGCCAGCTCACCACCGAGTATCGCAGATACGCAGTATTTT. Protein product: CASSPPSIADTQYF. Together with reference TRBV18 and TRBJ2-3, the CDR3 gives the full variable domain: NAGVMQNPRHLVRRRGQEARLRCSPMKGHSHVYWYRQLPEEGLKFMVYLQKENIIDESGMPKERFSAEFPKEGPSILRIQQVVRGDSAAYFCASSPPSIADTQYFGPGTRLTVL.

This chain connects TRBV9 to TRBJ2-5; TRBD1 aligns across 10 bases. In germline, CDR1 is SGDLS, CDR2 YYNGEE. The CDR3 length is 15 residues. CDR3 DNA: TGTGCGACCTCCACCGGGGACAGGGGTCGGGAGACCCAGTACTTC. It yields the protein CATSTGDRGRETQYF. Looking up the rest from reference TRBV9 and TRBJ2-5 gives the full variable domain: DSGVTQTPKHLITATGQRVTLRCSPRSGDLSVYWYQQSLDQGLQFLIQYYNGEERAKGNILERFSAQQFPDLHSELNLSSLELGDSALYFCATSTGDRGRETQYFGPGTRLLVL.

The rearrangement joins TRBV6-5 to TRBJ2-3; 8 nucleotides agree with TRBD2. The CDR3 is 14 amino acids. V was pared by 5 bases and J by 2 bases, with 3 bases of the junction left unmatched. Germline lookup yields CDR1 MNHEY and CDR2 SVGAGI. CDR3 nucleotide sequence: TGTGCCAGCAGTCTAGCGGGCTACACAGATACGCAGTATTTT. The encoded protein is CASSLAGYTDTQYF.

This clone appeared a few times. This rearrangement joins TRBV25-1 to TRBJ2-5; 7 bases match TRBD2. The V segment lost 2 bases and the J segment 1 base; nucleotides outside the gene matches: 4. The CDR3 contains 15 residues. CDR1 is MGHDK and CDR2 is SYGVNS in the germline V gene. The CDR3 DNA sequence: TGTGCCAGCAGTGAACTAGCGGCCAGCCAAGAGACCCAGTACTTC. Its protein is CASSELAASQETQYF. Drawing the rest from reference TRBV25-1 and TRBJ2-5, the complete variable domain is EADIYQTPRYLVIGTGKKITLECSQTMGHDKMYWYQQDPGMELHLIHYSYGVNSTEKGDLSSESTVSRIRTEHFPLTLESARPSHTSQYLCASSELAASQETQYFGPGTRLLVL.